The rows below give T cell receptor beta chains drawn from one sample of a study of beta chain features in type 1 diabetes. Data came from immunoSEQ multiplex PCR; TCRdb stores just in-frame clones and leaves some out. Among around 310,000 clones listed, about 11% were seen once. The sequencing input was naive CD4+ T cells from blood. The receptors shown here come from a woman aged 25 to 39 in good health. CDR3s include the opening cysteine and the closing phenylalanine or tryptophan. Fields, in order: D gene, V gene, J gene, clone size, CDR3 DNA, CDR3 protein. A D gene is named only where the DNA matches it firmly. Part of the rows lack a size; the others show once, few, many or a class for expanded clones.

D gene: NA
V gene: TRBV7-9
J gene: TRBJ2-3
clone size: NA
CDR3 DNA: TGTGCCAGCAGCTTAAATGTAGAGCCCCTTCCTAACACAGATACGCAGTATTTT
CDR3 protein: CASSLNVEPLPNTDTQYF

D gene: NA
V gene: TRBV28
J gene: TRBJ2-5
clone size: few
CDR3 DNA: TGTGCCAGTAAGAGGGCGATGGGAGAGACCCAGTACTTC
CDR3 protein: CASKRAMGETQYF

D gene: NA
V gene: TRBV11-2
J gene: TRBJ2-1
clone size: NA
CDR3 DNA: TGTGCCAGCAGCTTAGTACTAGTTGTGAATGAGCAGTTCTTC
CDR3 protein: CASSLVLVVNEQFF

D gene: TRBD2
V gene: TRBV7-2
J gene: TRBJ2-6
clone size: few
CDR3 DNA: TGTGCCAGCAGCTTAACCGGGACTAGGGCCCCTGGGGCCAACGTCCTGACTTTC
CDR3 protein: CASSLTGTRAPGANVLTF

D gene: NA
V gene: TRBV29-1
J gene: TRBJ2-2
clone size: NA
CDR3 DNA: TGCAGCGTTGATGGAGGTGGGACCGGGGAGCTGTTTTTT
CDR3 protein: CSVDGGGTGELFF

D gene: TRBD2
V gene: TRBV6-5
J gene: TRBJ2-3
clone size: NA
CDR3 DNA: TGTGCCAGCAGTTACGGGACTAGCGTCGATACGCAGTATTTT
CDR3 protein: CASSYGTSVDTQYF

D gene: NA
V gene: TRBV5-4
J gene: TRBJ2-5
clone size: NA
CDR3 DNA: TGTGCCAGCAGCTTGTGGGGCAGCTCGGAGACCCAGTACTTC
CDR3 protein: CASSLWGSSETQYF

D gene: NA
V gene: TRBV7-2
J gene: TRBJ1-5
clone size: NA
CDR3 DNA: TGTGCCAGCAGCTTAGCCCACACAGGGAATCAGCCCCAGCATTTT
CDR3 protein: CASSLAHTGNQPQHF

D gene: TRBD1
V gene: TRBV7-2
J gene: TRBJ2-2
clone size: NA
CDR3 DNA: TGTGCCAGCAGCCGGGACAGTGCGAACACCGGGGAGCTGTTTTTT
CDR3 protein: CASSRDSANTGELFF

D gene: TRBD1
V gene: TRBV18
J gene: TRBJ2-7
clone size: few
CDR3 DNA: TGTGCCAGCTCCCCCGGACAGGTTGCCTCCTACGAGCAGTACTTC
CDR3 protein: CASSPGQVASYEQYF

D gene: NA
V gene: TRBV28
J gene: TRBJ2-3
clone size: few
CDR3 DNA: TGTGCCAGCAGTTCCATAGCGGAACTTAGCACAGATACGCAGTATTTT
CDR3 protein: CASSSIAELSTDTQYF

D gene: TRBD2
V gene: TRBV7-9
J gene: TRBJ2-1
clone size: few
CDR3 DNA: TGTGCCAGCAGCCGTAGCGGGAGTTACTACAATGAGCAGTTCTTC
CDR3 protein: CASSRSGSYYNEQFF

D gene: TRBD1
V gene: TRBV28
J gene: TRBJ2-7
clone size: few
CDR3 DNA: TGTGCCAGCAGTCTCCCGGGACAGGGGACCTACGAGCAGTACTTC
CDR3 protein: CASSLPGQGTYEQYF

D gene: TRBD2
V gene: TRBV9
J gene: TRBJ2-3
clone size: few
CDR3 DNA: TGTGCCAGCAGCGTAGTGGGTAGCGGGAGTGCAGATACGCAGTATTTT
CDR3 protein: CASSVVGSGSADTQYF